This T cell receptor beta chain was captured by sequencing in a study of blood T cell repertoires in COVID-19. Looking at the study overall: PBMCs, B-cell-depleted T cells, or T cells were the source of the cDNA or gDNA that made up the material.

The germline V gene has CDR1 SGHTA and CDR2 FQGNSA. Trimming removed 6 bases from V and 5 bases from J; junction bases left unmatched: 7. This CDR3 spans 14 amino acids. Repertoires were generated with immunoSEQ multiplex PCR, while TCRdb's copy carries only in-frame clones and drops some. The repertoire holds 170,000 or so clones, approximately 87% seen once, with around 13% in the top ten. The chain joins TRBV7-2 to TRBJ2-5, with TRBD1 matching 9 bases. This TCR was sampled from a woman in her 70s with COVID-19, enrolled during active disease. Specimen: peripheral blood. CDR3 sequence reads: CASSLNRGRETQYF. The CDR3 DNA reads as TGTGCCAGCAGTCTCAACAGGGGGCGGGAGACCCAGTACTTC. Combining the CDR3 with reference TRBV7-2 and TRBJ2-5 gives the whole variable domain GAGVSQSPSNKVTEKGKDVELRCDPISGHTALYWYRQSLGQGLEFLIYFQGNSAPDKSGLPSDRFSAERTGGSVSTLTIQRTQQEDSAVYLCASSLNRGRETQYFGPGTRLLVL.